This T cell receptor beta chain was captured in a study of blood T cell repertoires in COVID-19 (dated by TCRdb to the early 2020s). Describing the broader study: Samples from collaborators originated in the United States, Italy and Spain and spanned both the acute and convalescent phases of COVID-19. The material from the prospective study consisted of cDNA or gDNA derived from T cells, B-cell-depleted T cells, or PBMCs. Deeply sampled blood TCRbeta repertoires from subjects exposed to, actively infected with, or recovered from COVID-19 were included in the dataset. A freely available public database, intended as a resource for researchers studying the immune response to SARS-CoV-2, is where the repertoires were released. Samples were obtained from the ongoing ImmuneRACE study (first 160 participants) and from about 1,300 subjects provided by 6 global collaborators. A de-identified subject ID, COVID-19 status, age in years and sex were almost always included in the sample metadata. HLA class I and class II types, where available, came from metadata supplied by the sample provider rather than from assay-based typing. The investigation overall reported the following: The quantity of clinical and demographic metadata differed by source and by participant and was supplied without curation.

Turning to this clone: No cognate antigen has been identified for it. One base away there is no much larger clone; base qualities are not given.

The immunoSEQ Assay, a bias-controlled multiplex PCR, was used to amplify TCRbeta CDR3 regions from genomic DNA. Per the authors' processing: Within the assay, amplification of reference gene primers was used to estimate how many nucleated cells each sample contained. To quantify the absolute abundance of each unique TCRbeta CDR3 rearrangement, sequence reads were collapsed and filtered. For each sample, productive Simpson clonality was calculated by taking the square root of Simpson's diversity index across productive rearrangements. This is the immuneACCESS table as TCRdb keeps it, with only in-frame sequences that have V and J called. A part of the clones is gone; compared with another copy, unresolved V genes explain less than half, and the rest is unexplained. That table furnishes V, J and clone size, whereas the DNA furnished D and trimming. Counted in this sample were about 39,000 clones; just over 90% of them appeared once. The ten largest make up approximately 2.1% of the sample.

Each collaborating institution followed its own protocols to collect whole blood in K2EDTA tubes. For TCRbeta analysis, collaborators shipped samples in one of three forms: frozen whole blood, isolated PBMCs, or DNA extracted from either of those sample types. The trim is 4 bases for V and 5 bases for J, with a gap of 12 bases between the germline ends. CDR1 and CDR2 are read off the germline V gene as SGDLS and YYNGEE. The CDR3 has 14 amino acids, counting the end cysteine and phenylalanine. Only the CDR3 portion is preserved as DNA: 42 bases, with reading frame beginning at the first base. The receptor chain draws on TRBV9 and TRBJ2-2; TRBD2 is a weak D gene call, 5 bases matching. The sequence came from a middle-aged man with active COVID-19. Specimen: peripheral blood. The DNA reads as follows: TGTGCCAGCAGCTCCAGGACGGGAACCGGGGAGCTGTTTTTT. Its coded protein is CASSSRTGTGELFF.